This entry lists 32 T cell receptor beta chains sequenced from one sample in a study of cytomegalovirus exposure and HLA in healthy donors. PCR used 60 Vbeta primers and 13 Jbeta primers. Using immunoSEQ multiplex PCR, the repertoire was profiled, and TCRdb retains in-frame clones only, with some absent. The sample lists about 160,000 clones, 75% to 85% seen once, with about 3.5% in the top ten. Source material: PBMCs. Receptors were obtained from a human donor in good health.

The chain uses TRBV28 and TRBJ2-7; TRBD1 aligns across 9 bases. CDR3 length: 15 amino acids. Germline CDR1 reads MDHEN; CDR2 reads SYDVKM. J lost 5 bases, V lost 3 bases, and 8 bases had no gene match. The CDR3 protein is CASSLSTGGRDEQYF. In DNA, the CDR3 is TGTGCCAGCAGTTTGTCGACAGGGGGTAGGGACGAGCAGTACTTC.

The chain is built from TRBV6-5 and TRBJ2-2, with D hard to call. This CDR3 is built from 14 residues. V was clipped by 6 bases and J by 2 bases, with 10 bases between them. CDR1 and CDR2 from the germline V gene are MNHEY and SVGAGI. CDR3 protein: CASSLVGNTGELFF. The CDR3 nucleotides are TGTGCCAGCAGCCTAGTCGGAAACACCGGGGAGCTGTTTTTT.

The CDR3 loop is CSVGDRVSYEQYF. CDR3 DNA sequence: TGCAGCGTGGGGGACAGGGTATCCTACGAGCAGTACTTC. The chain carries TRBV29-1 and TRBJ2-7, with TRBD1 matching 9 bases. Germline V gene lookup returns CDR1 SQVTM and CDR2 ANQGSEA. Trimming cost V 6 bases and J 1 base; bases outside gene matches: 4. There are 13 residues in the CDR3.

The rearrangement joins TRBV4-3 to TRBJ2-2; 9 bases agree with TRBD2. Germline V gene data show CDR1 as LGHNA and CDR2 as YSLEER. V shed 4 bases, J shed 7 bases, and the junction held 10 bases outside the gene matches. The CDR3 has 16 amino acids. The CDR3 bases are TGCGCCAGCAGCCCTGGAGCGGGAGGTTTTAGCGGGGAGCTGTTTTTT. Translation gives CASSPGAGGFSGELFF.

V usage is TRBV5-1 and J usage is TRBJ2-3; tentative D call: TRBD2 (6 bases). The length of the CDR3 is 14 residues. The V end was cut by 4 bases, the J end by 1 base, with 10 bases between. CDR1 is SGHRS and CDR2 is YFSETQ in the germline V gene. The CDR3 sequence: CASSPEGRTDTQYF. The CDR3 DNA follows: TGCGCCAGCAGCCCGGAGGGACGCACAGATACGCAGTATTTT.

This chain connects TRBV6-5 to TRBJ1-2; 7 nucleotides line up with TRBD1. V was pared by 5 bases and J by 3 bases, with 9 bases of the junction left unmatched. The CDR3 loop spans 15 amino acids. Germline V gives CDR1 MNHEY, CDR2 SVGAGI. DNA for the CDR3: TGTGCCAGCAGTGTCCGACAGGGAAATGACTATGGCTACACCTTC. It is translated as CASSVRQGNDYGYTF.

The V call is TRBV5-1, the J call TRBJ2-2; 7 positions match TRBD1. V lost 4 bases, J lost 1 base, and 4 bases stayed unmatched. Germline-derived CDR1 and CDR2 are SGHRS and YFSETQ. The CDR3 spans 15 residues. CDR3 in amino acids: CASSIRTGNTGELFF. As DNA, the CDR3 is TGCGCCAGCAGCATACGGACAGGGAACACCGGGGAGCTGTTTTTT.

The V call is TRBV4-3, the J call TRBJ2-1; 8 nucleotides agree with TRBD2. The length of the CDR3 is 15 residues. Germline V gene sequence: CDR1 LGHNA, CDR2 YSLEER. V was clipped by 5 bases and J by 2 bases; unmatched bases: 5. CDR3: CASSSQRGPYNEQFF. CDR3 in DNA: TGCGCCAGCAGCTCACAGCGGGGGCCCTACAATGAGCAGTTCTTC.

This clone was observed once. This CDR3 is CASSVTGNTEQYF. The DNA of the CDR3 is TGTGCCAGTAGTGTCACAGGGAACACCGAGCAGTACTTC. The gene calls are TRBV19 and TRBJ2-7, with D tentatively TRBD1 (6 bases). V was pared by 5 bases and J by 6 bases, with 14 bases between. Germline V gives CDR1 LNHDA, CDR2 SQIVND (reference sequence). The length of the CDR3 is 13 residues.

The genes are TRBV19 and TRBJ1-1; D not resolved. Germline assignment: CDR1 LNHDA and CDR2 SQIVND (reference sequence). The ends were cut back, 0 bases at V and 6 bases at J, with 8 bases in the middle. The CDR3 loop spans 13 amino acids. CDR3 region: CASSIDKTSEAFF. The DNA of the CDR3 is TGTGCCAGTAGTATAGATAAGACATCTGAAGCTTTCTTT.

The genes are TRBV15 and TRBJ2-3; 7 bases agree with TRBD2. CDR1 is LNHNV, CDR2 YYDKDF, per germline (reference sequence). Trimming at V came to 7 bases and at J to 0 bases, leaving 4 bases not matched to a gene. The CDR3 spans 14 residues. CDR3 DNA: TGTGCCACCAAGGGCGGGAGAAGCACAGATACGCAGTATTTT. Protein sequence: CATKGGRSTDTQYF.

The rearrangement links TRBV27 to TRBJ2-1, with 7 bases identical to TRBD1. J gave up 6 bases and V 7 bases, and 15 bases lay outside the gene matches. Germline V gene lookup returns CDR1 MNHEY and CDR2 SMNVEV (reference sequence). CDR3 length: 16 residues. Written as DNA, the CDR3 is TGTGCCAGCAAGATAAGGGTTACAGGGGAAGTCAATGAGCAGTTCTTC. Translated: CASKIRVTGEVNEQFF.

The DNA of the CDR3 is TGTGCCAGCAGCCGAAGAACAGAGAATGAAAAACTGTTTTTT. It encodes CASSRRTENEKLFF. The rearrangement links TRBV5-6 to TRBJ1-4; D call uncertain. CDR3 size: 14 residues. Germline V gene data show CDR1 as SGHDT and CDR2 as YYEEEE. Trimming left V 4 bases short and J 5 bases short, with 12 bases between.

The chain recombines TRBV11-2 with TRBJ1-3; D not certain. Trimming left V 8 bases short and J 3 bases short, with 5 bases between. Germline V gives CDR1 SGHAT, CDR2 FQNNGV. The CDR3 has 11 residues. CDR3: CASLDGNTIYF. In DNA form, the CDR3 reads TGTGCCAGCCTAGATGGAAACACCATATATTTT.

V is TRBV7-9 and J is TRBJ2-1; 9 nucleotides agree with TRBD1. With V trimmed by 5 bases and J by 2 bases, 4 bases remained unmatched. The CDR3 contains 15 residues. The germline V gene has CDR1 SEHNR and CDR2 FQNEAQ (reference sequence). The CDR3 DNA reads as TGTGCCAGCAGCGCCGGGACAGGGCCCTACAATGAGCAGTTCTTC. It specifies CASSAGTGPYNEQFF.

The rearrangement links TRBV1 to TRBJ2-7; the table assigns TRBD1, which was not confirmed against the DNA. TRBV1 is a pseudogene locus. This CDR3 has 15 amino acids. CDR3 DNA sequence: TGCACCAGCAGCCAAGTCTCAGATATCTCCTACGAGCAGTACTTC. Translation: CTSSQVSDISYEQYF.

The chain links TRBV6-5 to TRBJ2-7; 7 bases align to TRBD1. The CDR3 has 13 residues. Germline V gene lookup returns CDR1 MNHEY and CDR2 SVGAGI. Trimming removed 5 bases from V and 2 bases from J; junction bases left unmatched: 3. CDR3: CASSKTGTYEQYF. The CDR3 nucleotides are TGTGCCAGCAGTAAGACAGGGACCTACGAGCAGTACTTC.

The chain has TRBV19 and TRBJ2-1; a possible D gene is TRBD1 (5 bases). Germline V gives CDR1 LNHDA, CDR2 SQIVND (reference sequence). Trimming left V 5 bases short and J 2 bases short, with 10 bases between. CDR3 size: 14 residues. CDR3 sequence (DNA): TGTGCCAGTAGTTGGGGCAGTACCTACAATGAGCAGTTCTTC. This encodes CASSWGSTYNEQFF.

J is TRBJ2-7 and V is TRBV29-1, with 9 bases fitting TRBD2. The CDR3 spans 13 residues. Germline V gene data show CDR1 as SQVTM and CDR2 as ANQGSEA. V dropped 3 bases and J dropped 7; count of bases not matched to a gene: 7. The CDR3 DNA follows: TGCAGCGTTGAGGTTAGCGGGGGTAGTGAGCAGTACTTC. It yields the protein CSVEVSGGSEQYF.

V and J are TRBV12-5 and TRBJ1-5; D unresolved. CDR1 and CDR2 (germline): LGHNT, FRNRAP. The CDR3 sequence is 14 residues long. Trimming cost V 4 bases and J 0 bases, with 7 bases left between them. The CDR3 spells CASGSGNSNQPQHF. DNA of the CDR3: TGTGCTAGTGGTTCGGGAAATAGCAATCAGCCCCAGCATTTT.

The chain has TRBV13 and TRBJ2-7; 13 bases are shared with TRBD2. This CDR3 has 14 amino acids. Germline CDR1 and CDR2: PRHDT and FYEKMQ (reference sequence). J lost 6 bases, V lost 3 bases, and 2 bases had no gene match. The CDR3 region has the DNA TGTGCCAGCAGCTTCGGACTAGCGGGAGCCGAGCAGTACTTC. Its protein product is CASSFGLAGAEQYF.

The chain carries TRBV7-2 and TRBJ2-7; 11 nucleotides align to TRBD2. Germline V gene data show CDR1 as SGHTA and CDR2 as FQGNSA. J lost 0 bases, V lost 7 bases, and 5 bases had no gene match. This CDR3 spans 15 amino acids. The CDR3 region has the DNA TGTGCCAGCACGTTAGCGGGGGGGAGCTCCTACGAGCAGTACTTC. It specifies CASTLAGGSSYEQYF.

The chain uses TRBV27 and TRBJ1-1; 7 nucleotides align to TRBD1. The V and J ends lost 5 bases and 3 bases, in that order; junction bases with no gene match: 9. CDR3 length: 15 residues. The germline gives CDR1 MNHEY, CDR2 SMNVEV (reference sequence). CDR3 sequence reads: CASSRRGRMDTEAFF. The CDR3 region has the DNA TGTGCCAGCAGTCGAAGGGGGCGAATGGACACTGAAGCTTTCTTT.

V is TRBV5-1 and J is TRBJ1-1; D is undetermined. V was shortened by 4 bases and J by 2 bases, with 15 bases between the two germline ends. The CDR3 covers 15 residues. Germline V gives CDR1 SGHRS, CDR2 YFSETQ. The CDR3 coding sequence is TGCGCCAGCAGCGGAAGCGGGAAATTAAACACTGAAGCTTTCTTT. Protein sequence: CASSGSGKLNTEAFF.

This chain joins TRBV11-3 and TRBJ2-2; the D is unclear. CDR1 SGHNT and CDR2 YENEEA come from the germline V gene. The V end was cut by 5 bases, the J end by 1 base, with 11 bases between. The CDR3 sequence is 15 residues long. CDR3 amino acids: CASSTAGLNTGELFF. The CDR3 nucleotides read TGTGCCAGCAGCACAGCAGGTTTGAACACCGGGGAGCTGTTTTTT.

This clone appeared a few times. The chain has TRBV5-4 and TRBJ2-7; no firm D call. Germline V gene lookup returns CDR1 SGHNT and CDR2 YYREEE (reference sequence). The CDR3 has 13 residues. V lost 0 bases to trimming and J lost 7 bases, with 11 bases between them. CDR3 in amino acids: CASSLGQDREQYF. DNA for the CDR3: TGTGCCAGCAGCTTGGGGCAGGATCGTGAGCAGTACTTC. Full variable domain (remainder filled in from reference TRBV5-4 and TRBJ2-7): ETGVTQSPTHLIKTRGQQVTLRCSSQSGHNTVSWYQQALGQGPQFIFQYYREEENGRGNFPPRFSGLQFPNYSSELNVNALELDDSALYLCASSLGQDREQYFGPGTRLTVT.

The rearrangement joins TRBV5-6 to TRBJ2-5; D perhaps matches TRBD2 (5 bases). Germline CDR1 and CDR2: SGHDT and YYEEEE. CDR3 length: 16 residues. Between the trimmed V and J ends, which lost 0 bases and 5 bases, there was a span of 17 bases. CDR3 nucleotides: TGTGCCAGCAGCTTGGTCAATCTGACTACTAGGGAGACCCAGTACTTC. Amino acid sequence: CASSLVNLTTRETQYF.

The chain has TRBV4-3 and TRBJ2-3; D is unresolved. Germline V gene lookup returns CDR1 LGHNA and CDR2 YSLEER. The ends were cut back, 0 bases at V and 1 base at J, with 5 bases in the middle. The CDR3 loop spans 14 amino acids. DNA of the CDR3: TGCGCCAGCAGCCAAGATTTAGGCACAGATACGCAGTATTTT. It is translated as CASSQDLGTDTQYF.

The rearrangement links TRBV6-1 to TRBJ1-1, with D possibly TRBD1 on 5 matching bases. From germline, CDR1 is MNHNS and CDR2 SASEGT. V lost 7 bases, J lost 0 bases, and 9 bases lay in between. The CDR3 length is 13 residues. The CDR3 DNA reads as TGTGCCAGCACGACAGTCATGAACACTGAAGCTTTCTTT. This codes for CASTTVMNTEAFF.

V gene TRBV10-1 combines with J gene TRBJ2-2, with D hard to call. The CDR3 has 13 residues. Germline CDR1 and CDR2: WNHNN and SYGVQD (reference sequence). V gave up 4 bases and J gave up 7 bases, with 10 bases separating them. The CDR3 coding sequence is TGCGCCAGCAGTGTCTCAAATAGCGGGGAGCTGTTTTTT. Amino acids: CASSVSNSGELFF.

The chain links TRBV11-2 to TRBJ2-2; possibly TRBD1 for D (5 bases). V dropped 3 bases and J dropped 4 bases, with 12 bases sitting between them. This CDR3 region has 15 residues. From germline, CDR1 is SGHAT and CDR2 FQNNGV. This chain's CDR3 is CASSFQGTGTGELFF. CDR3 sequence (DNA): TGTGCCAGCAGCTTCCAGGGTACGGGCACCGGGGAGCTGTTTTTT.

This clone appeared a single time. The V call is TRBV30, the J call TRBJ1-4, with a tentative D call TRBD1 (6 bases). V was pared by 0 bases and J by 8 bases, with 19 bases between. CDR3 length: 16 amino acids. CDR1 is GTSNPN, CDR2 SVGIG, per germline (reference sequence). The CDR3 here is CAWSVVRSRGDEKLFF. The CDR3 DNA reads TGTGCCTGGAGTGTAGTACGTAGCAGGGGAGACGAAAAACTGTTTTTT.